Each of the 23 T cell receptor beta chains below was sequenced from the same sample in a study of T-cell reconstitution after alpha-beta-depleted transplantation in children. Construction of the TCRbeta library involved unique molecular identifiers. Via MiXCR, TCRdb re-called the PCR reads, giving one row per CDR3 protein. The sample carries around 500,000 distinct CDR3 sequences, 23% recorded once. The sequencing here drew on PBMCs, mostly from graft donor cells, taken 360 days after TCRalphabeta/CD19-depleted stem cell transplant. These receptors originate from a boy under two years old who had a stem cell transplant for acute myeloid leukemia, so the T cells may come from the graft donor.

V usage is TRBV11-2 and J usage is TRBJ2-1; the D is unclear. Germline V gene data show CDR1 as SGHAT and CDR2 as FQNNGV. V was pared by 7 bases and J by 12 bases, with 25 bases between. The CDR3 has 15 residues. The CDR3 here is CASIYTVAGNSRQFF. CDR3 DNA: TGTGCCAGCATCTACACAGTGGCCGGTAATTCAAGGCAGTTCTTC.

This clonotype was seen a handful of times. The chain is built from TRBV9 and TRBJ1-6; 9 nucleotides agree with TRBD1. CDR1 is SGDLS and CDR2 is YYNGEE in the germline V gene. Trimming took 4 bases from V and 11 from J; bases not matched to a gene: 7. The CDR3 has 14 residues. The CDR3 DNA reads as TGTGCCAGCAGCTCCCGGGACAGGGTCACACCCCTCCACTTT. Its translation is CASSSRDRVTPLHF.

V and J are TRBV6-1 and TRBJ1-1; D is unresolved. The CDR3 sequence is 14 residues long. Germline V gene lookup returns CDR1 MNHNS and CDR2 SASEGT. Trimming removed 6 bases at V and 4 bases at J, with 15 bases between. The CDR3: CASRREPWGTEAFF. The CDR3 coding sequence is TGTGCCAGCAGGAGGGAGCCCTGGGGCACTGAAGCTTTCTTT.

This clonotype was seen repeatedly, ten times or more. The chain joins TRBV29-1 to TRBJ2-1, with 8 bases lining up with TRBD2. This CDR3 is built from 15 residues. V trimming: 3 bases; J trimming: 4 bases; junction bases outside the gene matches: 8. Germline CDR1 SQVTM, CDR2 ANQGSEA. CDR3 DNA: TGCAGCGTTGAGGTTGCGGGGGGATTTTACAATGAGCAGTTCTTC. Translation gives CSVEVAGGFYNEQFF.

This clonotype has more than one count but fewer than ten. The V and J genes are TRBV12-3 or TRBV12-4 and TRBJ2-3; maybe TRBD2 (7 bases). Trimming took 6 bases from V and 4 from J, leaving 14 bases between them. The CDR3 is 14 amino acids. The CDR3 coding sequence is TGTGCCAGCAGCTGGTCGGGGGGCGCAGATACGCAGTATTTT. This encodes CASSWSGGADTQYF.

The sample holds one count of this clonotype. J is TRBJ1-1 and V is TRBV29-1, with TRBD1 identical over 7 bases. Trimming at V came to 5 bases and at J to 4 bases, leaving 4 bases not matched to a gene. Germline loops: CDR1 SQVTM, CDR2 ANQGSEA. The CDR3 covers 12 residues. CDR3 in DNA: TGCAGCGTTAGAGGGGGCGGCACTGAAGCTTTCTTT. Protein sequence: CSVRGGGTEAFF. The full variable domain, in which reference TRBV29-1 and TRBJ1-1 provide the parts outside the CDR3, is SAVISQKPSRDICQRGTSLTIQCQVDSQVTMMFWYRQQPGQSLTLIATANQGSEATYESGFVIDKFPISRPNLTFSTLTVSNMSPEDSSIYLCSVRGGGTEAFFGQGTRLTVV.

In its sample, this clonotype was seen a few times. V is TRBV12-3 or TRBV12-4 and J is TRBJ2-7, with 15 bases identical to TRBD2. V lost 4 bases, J lost 5 bases, and 6 bases stayed unmatched. There are 16 residues in the CDR3. The CDR3 is CASSSNGLAGGDEQYF. The CDR3 DNA reads TGTGCCAGCAGTTCCAACGGACTAGCGGGGGGGGACGAGCAGTACTTC.

V usage is TRBV6-5 and J usage is TRBJ2-2, with 9 bases fitting TRBD1. CDR3 length: 16 residues. With 1 base clipped from V and 8 bases from J, the junction kept 8 bases outside the gene matches. Germline V gives CDR1 MNHEY, CDR2 SVGAGI. This CDR3 reads CASSYWGTGSRGELFF. In nucleotides, the CDR3 is TGTGCCAGCAGTTACTGGGGGACAGGGTCAAGAGGGGAGCTGTTTTTT.

This clonotype occurred a few times. For the CDR3, the DNA is TGTGCCAGCAGCTTAGAGGGACAGTTAGCCTACGAGCAGTACGTC. Its translation: CASSLEGQLAYEQYV. The chain links TRBV11-2 to TRBJ2-7; 7 nucleotides line up with TRBD1. This CDR3 has 15 residues. CDR1 is SGHAT and CDR2 is FQNNGV in the germline V gene. The J segment lost 2 bases and the V segment lost 0 bases, leaving 4 bases of the junction unmatched.

This clonotype was counted many times. The V and J genes are TRBV29-1 and TRBJ2-4; D not resolved. Per germline, CDR1 SQVTM and CDR2 ANQGSEA. Trimming pared 0 bases from V and 13 bases from J, leaving 10 bases between. The CDR3 has 11 amino acids. The CDR3 nucleotides are TGCAGCGTTGAAGATCGCGTATTCCAGTACTTC. Translation: CSVEDRVFQYF.

V is TRBV20-1 and J is TRBJ2-7; a possible D gene is TRBD1 (5 bases). This CDR3 contains 11 residues. Germline V lookup: CDR1 DFQATT, CDR2 SNEGSKA (reference sequence). Trimming left V 5 bases short and J 4 bases short, with 9 bases between. CDR3: CSADQGYEQYF. For the CDR3, the DNA is TGCAGTGCTGATCAGGGTTACGAGCAGTACTTC.

On this clonotype itself: This likely comes from a read error, as the CDR3 has no conserved phenylalanine or tryptophan at its end. This chain uses TRBV20-1 with TRBJ1-1, with D perhaps TRBD1 (5 bases). Trimming stripped 3 bases from V and 5 bases from J, with 13 bases between. Per the germline V gene, CDR1 is DFQATT and CDR2 is SNEGSKA (reference sequence). There are 13 residues in the CDR3. The DNA of the CDR3 is TGCAGTGCTAGGGGGGTAGTGGGAACTGAAGCTTTCTGT. Translated, it gives CSARGVVGTEAFC.

This clonotype was seen repeatedly, ten times or more. J is TRBJ2-3 and V is TRBV20-1, with 9 nucleotides matching TRBD2. CDR1 is DFQATT, CDR2 SNEGSKA, per germline (reference sequence). V lost 0 bases, J lost 4 bases, and 8 bases stayed unmatched. CDR3 length equals 16 residues. Written as DNA, the CDR3 is TGCAGTGCTAGAGATCTTGGCGGGGGGGCGTCAGATACGCAGTATTTT. Protein: CSARDLGGGASDTQYF.

The gene calls are TRBV20-1 and TRBJ2-5, with D possibly being TRBD1 (9 bases). Trimming took off 0 bases at V and 4 bases at J, with 21 bases between the two ends. This CDR3 has 17 residues. The germline V gene encodes CDR1 DFQATT and CDR2 SNEGSKA (reference sequence). The CDR3 nucleotides are TGCAGTGCTAGAGACGGGAGGGAGACAGGGGGACGAGAGACCCAGTACTTC. It encodes CSARDGRETGGRETQYF.

CDR3 region: CASSFRTSGGRTHNEQFF. CDR3 DNA sequence: TGTGCCAGCAGCTTTAGGACTAGCGGGGGCCGAACCCATAATGAGCAGTTCTTC. The chain has TRBV7-8 and TRBJ2-1; 13 nucleotides match TRBD2. V was pared by 3 bases and J by 7 bases, with 12 bases of the junction left unmatched. CDR3 length: 18 amino acids. Germline CDR1 and CDR2: SGHVS and FQNEAQ.

This clonotype was detected a few times. The chain employs TRBV4-1 and TRBJ2-1; 12 bases fit TRBD2. The CDR3 consists of 16 residues. Germline CDR1 is MGHRA and CDR2 is YSYEKL. The V gene end was trimmed by 3 bases and the J gene end by 7 bases; junction bases not matched to a gene: 7. CDR3 region: CASSHASGGASNEQFF. The CDR3 DNA is TGCGCCAGCAGCCATGCTAGCGGGGGGGCGTCAAATGAGCAGTTCTTC.

The chain joins TRBV6-1 to TRBJ1-2; D remains unclear. Per the germline V gene, CDR1 is MNHNS and CDR2 is SASEGT. Trimming shortened V by 4 bases and J by 2 bases, and 8 bases separated the two germline ends. The CDR3 is 13 amino acids. In DNA form, the CDR3 reads TGTGCCAGCAGTGCGACGGACAACTATGGCTACACCTTC. Translating gives CASSATDNYGYTF.

This clonotype has a handful of counts. V is TRBV12-3 or TRBV12-4 and J is TRBJ2-7; TRBD2 is a possible D gene (6 bases). V lost 5 bases and J 0 bases, leaving 8 bases between the germline ends. The CDR3 is 13 residues long. CDR3 DNA sequence: TGTGCCAGCAGTAAGGACTACTCCTACGAGCAGTACGTC. It codes for CASSKDYSYEQYV.

This clonotype appeared many times. The J gene is TRBJ2-2, the V gene TRBV25-1, with D unresolved. Looked up from germline, CDR1 is MGHDK and CDR2 is SYGVNS. Trimming took off 9 bases at V and 6 bases at J, with 11 bases between the two ends. The CDR3 is 12 amino acids. Here the CDR3 DNA reads TGTGCCAGTGCAGGACCTGCCGGGGAGCTGTTTTTT. Amino acid sequence: CASAGPAGELFF.

The sample holds a few counts of this clonotype. The V gene is TRBV20-1, the J gene TRBJ1-3; D call uncertain. The germline gives CDR1 DFQATT, CDR2 SNEGSKA (reference sequence). This CDR3 contains 16 residues. Between the trimmed V and J ends, which lost 3 bases and 0 bases, there was a span of 15 bases. The CDR3 region is CSASDQWSSSGNTIYF. Here the CDR3 DNA reads TGCAGTGCTAGTGACCAGTGGTCGAGCTCTGGAAACACCATATATTTT.

V is TRBV12-3 or TRBV12-4 and J is TRBJ2-4, with D tentatively TRBD2 (7 bases). The CDR3 consists of 15 residues. Trimming removed 3 bases at V and 5 bases at J, with 14 bases between. CDR3 loop: CASSFVRGLENIQYF. The CDR3, as DNA: TGTGCCAGCAGTTTTGTGCGGGGGCTCGAAAACATTCAGTACTTC.

The chain carries TRBV4-2 and TRBJ2-2; no clear D. V was clipped by 5 bases and J by 4 bases, with 14 bases between them. The V gene's germline CDR1 is LGHNA and CDR2 YNFKEQ. This CDR3 region has 15 residues. CDR3: CASSLDGTITGELFF. As DNA, the CDR3 is TGTGCCAGCAGCTTGGACGGTACAATCACCGGGGAGCTGTTTTTT.

In this sample, this clonotype turned up a few times. The rearrangement uses TRBV4-3 and TRBJ2-7, with 8 bases aligning to TRBD1. V lost 3 bases, J lost 0 bases, and 4 bases stayed unmatched. CDR1 and CDR2 (germline): LGHNA, YSLEER. The CDR3 is 15 amino acids. The CDR3 loop is CASSQDRDYSYEQYF. CDR3 coding DNA: TGCGCCAGCAGCCAGGACAGGGATTACTCCTACGAGCAGTACTTC.